This T cell receptor beta chain comes out of a study of T cell repertoires in cytomegalovirus infection. MiXCR, run by TCRdb on the reads, gives a single entry per CDR3 protein. The sample consists of 200,000 or so distinct CDR3 sequences, 15% to 20% of them appearing once. CDR3 length equals 13 residues. Germline CDR1 LNHDA, CDR2 SQIVND (reference sequence). The ends were cut back, 1 base at V and 3 bases at J, with 7 bases in the middle. Sequences were obtained from PBMCs. This clonotype was obtained from a human donor in good health (CMV status not recorded). Some clones in this sample may be carry-over from other donors' samples. The V gene is TRBV19, the J gene TRBJ2-7; TRBD1 is a possible D gene (5 bases). This CDR3 reads CASSIGTLYEQYF. CDR3 nucleotide sequence: TGTGCCAGTAGTATAGGGACACTCTACGAGCAGTACTTC.